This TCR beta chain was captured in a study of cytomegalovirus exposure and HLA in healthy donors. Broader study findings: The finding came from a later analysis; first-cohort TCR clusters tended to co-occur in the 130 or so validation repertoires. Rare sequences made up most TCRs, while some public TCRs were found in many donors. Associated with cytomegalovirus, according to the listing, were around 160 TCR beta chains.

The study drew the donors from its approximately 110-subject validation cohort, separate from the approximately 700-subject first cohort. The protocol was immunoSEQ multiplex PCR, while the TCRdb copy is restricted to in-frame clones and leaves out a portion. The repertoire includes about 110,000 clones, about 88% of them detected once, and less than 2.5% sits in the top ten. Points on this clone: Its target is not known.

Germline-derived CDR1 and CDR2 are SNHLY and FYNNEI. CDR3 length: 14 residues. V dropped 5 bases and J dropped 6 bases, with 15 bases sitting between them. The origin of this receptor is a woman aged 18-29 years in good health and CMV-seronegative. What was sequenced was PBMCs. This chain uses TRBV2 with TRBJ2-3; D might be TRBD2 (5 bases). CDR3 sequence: CASSTSLDEDTQYF. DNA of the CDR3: TGTGCCAGCAGTACTAGTTTAGATGAGGATACGCAGTATTTT.